One and the same sample provided the 19 T cell receptor beta chains below, sequenced in a study of T cell repertoires in cytomegalovirus infection. Which antigens these TCRs recognize remains unknown. A single record per CDR3 protein comes from TCRdb applying MiXCR to the reads. The sample includes some 590,000 distinct CDR3 sequences, about 39% of them seen just once. The source material was cultured PBMCs, sampled from culture after CMV antigen stimulation. The receptors were gathered from a human donor in good health (CMV status not recorded). Some clones in this sample may be carry-over from other donors' samples.

This clonotype was found a few times. The CDR3 sequence is CASSHRRGSNQPQHF. CDR3 coding DNA: TGTGCCAGCAGCCACCGGCGCGGAAGCAATCAGCCCCAGCATTTT. This chain links TRBV7-8 with TRBJ1-5, with no clear D. Trimming left V 5 bases short and J 1 base short, with 12 bases between. There are 15 residues in the CDR3. Germline lookup yields CDR1 SGHVS and CDR2 FQNEAQ.

This clonotype was detected a few times. The V and J genes are TRBV2 and TRBJ2-5; D gene ambiguous. Between the trimmed V and J ends, which lost 7 bases and 3 bases, there was a span of 12 bases. This CDR3 contains 13 residues. The V gene's germline CDR1 is SNHLY and CDR2 FYNNEI. The chain's CDR3 is CASTPGVEETQYF. In nucleotides, the CDR3 is TGTGCCAGCACCCCTGGAGTAGAAGAGACCCAGTACTTC.

The chain joins TRBV12-3 or TRBV12-4 to TRBJ2-1; 11 nucleotides line up with TRBD2. V lost 4 bases, J lost 8 bases, and 7 bases stayed unmatched. The CDR3 totals 15 residues. Here the CDR3 DNA reads TGTGCCAGCAGTTCAATAGCGGGAGGGATGGATGAGCAGTTCTTC. Translation: CASSSIAGGMDEQFF.

V and J are TRBV7-9 and TRBJ2-7, with D perhaps matching TRBD1 (7 bases). There are 14 residues in the CDR3. Germline V gene data show CDR1 as SEHNR and CDR2 as FQNEAQ (reference sequence). Trimming stripped 5 bases from V and 6 bases from J, with 17 bases between. For the CDR3, the DNA is TGTGCCAGCAGCCCAAGGGGGCAGGAGGGCGAGCAGTACTTC. This gives the protein CASSPRGQEGEQYF.

This clonotype was counted a single time. The chain carries TRBV7-9 and TRBJ1-2; D possibly corresponds to TRBD1 (6 bases). This CDR3 spans 14 amino acids. V was trimmed by 5 bases and J by 5 bases, leaving 15 bases between them. Germline assignment: CDR1 SEHNR and CDR2 FQNEAQ (reference sequence). As DNA, the CDR3 is TGTGCCAGCAGCCCCCGGGGGGGCGATTATGGCTACACCTTC. Its protein product is CASSPRGGDYGYTF.

The rearrangement joins TRBV3-1 to TRBJ1-1; D may be TRBD1 (6 bases). Germline assignment: CDR1 LGHDT and CDR2 YNNKEL (reference sequence). V lost 1 base and J lost 6, with 12 bases in between. The CDR3 sequence is 14 residues long. CDR3 sequence: CASSQAGVGAEAFF. The CDR3 DNA reads TGTGCCAGCAGCCAAGCAGGGGTTGGCGCTGAAGCTTTCTTT.

The genes are TRBV12-3 or TRBV12-4 and TRBJ2-7; unclear D gene. The CDR3 has 11 amino acids. Trimming took 8 bases from V and 1 from J, leaving 6 bases between them. The CDR3: CASGTSYEQYF. CDR3 sequence (DNA): TGTGCCAGCGGCACTTCCTACGAGCAGTACTTC.

The genes are TRBV7-9 and TRBJ1-1, with D uncertain. This CDR3 is built from 15 residues. V shed 2 bases and J shed 0 bases, with 10 bases lying between them. CDR1 is SEHNR, CDR2 FQNEAQ, per germline (reference sequence). The CDR3: CASSLFRGLNTEAFF. As DNA, the CDR3 is TGTGCCAGCAGCTTATTTCGGGGATTGAACACTGAAGCTTTCTTT.

This clonotype was recorded many times. The chain employs TRBV7-2 and TRBJ2-7; 7 bases fit TRBD2. V was pared by 4 bases and J by 1 base, with 4 bases of the junction left unmatched. Germline loops: CDR1 SGHTA, CDR2 FQGNSA. The CDR3 is 14 amino acids. This CDR3 reads CASSSSGRSYEQYF. Written as DNA, the CDR3 is TGTGCCAGCAGCTCTAGCGGTAGATCCTACGAGCAGTACTTC.

This clonotype was found a few times. V usage is TRBV4-3 and J usage is TRBJ1-1; 12 nucleotides line up with TRBD1. The germline V gene has CDR1 LGHNA and CDR2 YSLEER. J lost 11 bases, V lost 0 bases, and 4 bases had no gene match. The CDR3 length is 14 residues. The CDR3 coding sequence is TGCGCCAGCAGCCAAGACGGGACAGGGGGCGACGCTTTCTTT. Protein: CASSQDGTGGDAFF.

A few counts support this clonotype. The chain couples TRBV28 to TRBJ1-1, with 11 bases lining up with TRBD1. The V segment lost 4 bases and the J segment 10 bases; nucleotides outside the gene matches: 11. The germline gives CDR1 MDHEN, CDR2 SYDVKM. The CDR3 is 15 amino acids. The CDR3 protein is CASSSLGTGGPRAFF. The CDR3 region has the DNA TGTGCCAGCAGTTCCCTGGGGACAGGGGGTCCCAGAGCTTTCTTT. The full variable domain, in which reference TRBV28 and TRBJ1-1 provide the parts outside the CDR3, is DVKVTQSSRYLVKRTGEKVFLECVQDMDHENMFWYRQDPGLGLRLIYFSYDVKMKEKGDIPEGYSVSREKKERFSLILESASTNQTSMYLCASSSLGTGGPRAFFGQGTRLTVV.

CDR3 nucleotide sequence: TGCGCCAGCGGGGACAGGGGTACTATTGAGCAGTACTTC. Translated, it gives CASGDRGTIEQYF. This chain uses TRBV5-1 with TRBJ2-7; the match to TRBD1 covers 10 bases. V dropped 7 bases and J dropped 7; count of bases not matched to a gene: 8. Per germline, CDR1 SGHRS and CDR2 YFSETQ. The CDR3 loop spans 13 amino acids.

The chain uses TRBV6-1 and TRBJ1-2; 9 bases map to TRBD1. The CDR3 length is 16 residues. With V trimmed by 5 bases and J by 2 bases, 9 bases remained unmatched. Germline loops: CDR1 MNHNS, CDR2 SASEGT. The CDR3 reads CASSFYLGQGNYGYTF. The CDR3 nucleotides are TGTGCCAGCAGTTTTTACCTCGGACAGGGGAACTATGGCTACACCTTC.

About this clonotype itself: Compared with germline, one end of the junction differs, possibly owing to a read error. The chain couples TRBV7-2 to TRBJ1-1; the D gene is possibly TRBD1 (6 bases). This CDR3 spans 14 amino acids. The germline CDR1 and CDR2 sequences are SGHTA and FQGNSA. The CDR3, as DNA: TGTGACAGCAGCGCCACAGGGTTGTCCACTGAAGCTTTCTTT. Its translation: CDSSATGLSTEAFF.

CDR3 residues: CASRLSETQYF. In DNA form, the CDR3 reads TGTGCCTCCCGGCTTTCAGAGACCCAGTACTTC. The V and J genes are TRBV2 and TRBJ2-5; D remains unclear. In germline, CDR1 is SNHLY, CDR2 FYNNEI. The CDR3 sequence is 11 residues long. Trimming left V 11 bases short and J 4 bases short, with 11 bases between. The whole variable domain, remainder taken from reference TRBV2 and TRBJ2-5, is EPEVTQTPSHQVTQMGQEVILRCVPISNHLYFYWYRQILGQKVEFLVSFYNNEISEKSEIFDDQFSVERPDGSNFTLKIRSTKLEDSAMYFCASRLSETQYFGPGTRLLVL.

The CDR3 reads CASSLALRAVNSPLHF. DNA of the CDR3: TGTGCCAGCAGCTTAGCGCTTAGGGCAGTCAATTCACCCCTCCACTTT. The rearrangement uses TRBV7-6 and TRBJ1-6; no definite D call. Germline values: CDR1 SGHVS, CDR2 FNYEAQ. V shed 0 bases and J shed 7 bases, with 13 bases lying between them. The CDR3 length is 16 residues.

As concerns this clonotype: Just one base apart from a much larger clone, this may be a read error. This chain uses TRBV28 with TRBJ1-1; D is ambiguous. The germline gives CDR1 MDHEN, CDR2 SYDVKM. Trimming stripped 3 bases from V and 1 base from J, with 3 bases between. The CDR3 runs to 12 residues. The CDR3, as DNA: TGTGCCAGCAGTTTTTGGAACACTGAAGCTTTCTTT. Protein product: CASSFWNTEAFF.

Comments on this clonotype: A much larger clone lies one base from this, so it may be a read error. The chain combines TRBV7-2 with TRBJ1-3; TRBD1 agrees at 8 bases. Trimming cost V 3 bases and J 9 bases; bases outside gene matches: 10. Looked up from germline, CDR1 is SGHTA and CDR2 is FQGNSA. The CDR3 is made up of 15 amino acids. The CDR3 nucleotides are TGTGCCAGCAGCTTCGAACCCGGACAGGGTGGCACCATATATTTT. Its translation: CASSFEPGQGGTIYF.

The rearrangement joins TRBV20-1 to TRBJ2-1; D uncertain. The V end was cut by 7 bases, the J end by 3 bases, with 13 bases between. Germline CDR1 is DFQATT and CDR2 is SNEGSKA (reference sequence). The CDR3 runs to 13 residues. The CDR3 DNA is TGCAGTGTTACGGGCTCGTACTACAATGAGCAGTTCTTC. Amino acid sequence: CSVTGSYYNEQFF.